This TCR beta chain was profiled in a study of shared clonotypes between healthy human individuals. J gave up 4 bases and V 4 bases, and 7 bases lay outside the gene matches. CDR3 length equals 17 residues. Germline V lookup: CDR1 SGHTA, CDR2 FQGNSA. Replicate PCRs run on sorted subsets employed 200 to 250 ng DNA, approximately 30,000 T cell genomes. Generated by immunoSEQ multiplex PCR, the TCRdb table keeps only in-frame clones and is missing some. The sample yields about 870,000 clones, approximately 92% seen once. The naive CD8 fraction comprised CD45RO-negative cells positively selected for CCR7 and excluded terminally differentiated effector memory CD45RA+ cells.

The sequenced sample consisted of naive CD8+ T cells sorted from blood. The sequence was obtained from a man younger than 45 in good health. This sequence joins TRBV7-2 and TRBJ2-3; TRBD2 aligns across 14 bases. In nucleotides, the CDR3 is TGTGCCAGCAGCTCAGGGACTAGCGGGAGTCCACCAGATACGCAGTATTTT. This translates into CASSSGTSGSPPDTQYF.